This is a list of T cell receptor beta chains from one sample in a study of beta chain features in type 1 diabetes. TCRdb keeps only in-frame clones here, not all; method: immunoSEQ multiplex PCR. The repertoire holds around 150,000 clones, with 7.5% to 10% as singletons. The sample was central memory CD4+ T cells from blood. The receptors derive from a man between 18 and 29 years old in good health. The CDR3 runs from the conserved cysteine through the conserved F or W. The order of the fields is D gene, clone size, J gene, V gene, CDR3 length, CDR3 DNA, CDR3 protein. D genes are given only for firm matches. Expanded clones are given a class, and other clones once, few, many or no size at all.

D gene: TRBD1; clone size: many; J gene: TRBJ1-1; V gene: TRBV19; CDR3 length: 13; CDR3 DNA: TGTGCCAGTAGGACGACAGGGGTGACTGAAGCTTTCTTT; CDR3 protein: CASRTTGVTEAFF
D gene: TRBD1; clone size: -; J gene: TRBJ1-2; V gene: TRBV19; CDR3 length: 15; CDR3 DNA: TGTGCCAGTAGTCCCCGGGGACAGGGGAACTATGGCTACACCTTC; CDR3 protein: CASSPRGQGNYGYTF
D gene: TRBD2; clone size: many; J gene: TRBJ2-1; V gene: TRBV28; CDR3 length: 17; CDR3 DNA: TGTGCCAGCGGGTGGAGCGGGAGTTCTAGCACCTACAATGAGCAGTTCTTC; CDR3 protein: CASGWSGSSSTYNEQFF
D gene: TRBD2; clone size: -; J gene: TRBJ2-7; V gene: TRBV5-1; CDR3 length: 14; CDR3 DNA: TGCGCCAGCAGCCCGACTAGCGGGACGAACGAGCAGTACTTC; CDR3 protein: CASSPTSGTNEQYF
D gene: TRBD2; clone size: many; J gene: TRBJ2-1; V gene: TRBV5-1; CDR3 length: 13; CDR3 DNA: TGCGCCAGCAGCTTGGGGATAGCGGGAGTCCAGTTCTTC; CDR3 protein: CASSLGIAGVQFF
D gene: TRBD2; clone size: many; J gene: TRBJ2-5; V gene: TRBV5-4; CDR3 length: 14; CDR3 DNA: TGTGCCAGCAGCCCTGGGACTAGCAGGGAGACCCAGTACTTC; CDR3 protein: CASSPGTSRETQYF
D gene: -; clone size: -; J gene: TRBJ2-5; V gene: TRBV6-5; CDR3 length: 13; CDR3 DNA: TGTGCCAGCAGGCCCGGGACTTCAGAGACCCAGTACTTC; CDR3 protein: CASRPGTSETQYF
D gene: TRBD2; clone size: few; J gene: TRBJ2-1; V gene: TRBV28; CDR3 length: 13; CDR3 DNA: TGTGCCAGCGGGACTAGGTCGTTTAATGAGCAGTTCTTC; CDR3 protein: CASGTRSFNEQFF
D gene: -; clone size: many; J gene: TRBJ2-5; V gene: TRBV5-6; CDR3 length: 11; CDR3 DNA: TGTGCCAGCAGCCGGCAAGAGACCCAGTACTTC; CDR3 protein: CASSRQETQYF
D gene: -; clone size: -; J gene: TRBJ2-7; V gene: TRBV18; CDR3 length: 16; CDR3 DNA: TGTGCCAGCTCACCGTATATAGGACAGCGAGACGACCCAACCTACTTC; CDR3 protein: CASSPYIGQRDDPTYF
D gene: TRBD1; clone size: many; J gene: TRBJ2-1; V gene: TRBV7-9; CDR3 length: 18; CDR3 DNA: TGTGCCAGCAGCGCACAACCCGGGACAGGGGGCGCCTACAATGAGCAGTTCTTC; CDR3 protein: CASSAQPGTGGAYNEQFF
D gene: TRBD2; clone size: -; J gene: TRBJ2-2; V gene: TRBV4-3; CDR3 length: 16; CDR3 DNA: TGCGCCAGCAGCCAAGATCCGGGAGGGCGAATCGGGGAGCTGTTTTTT; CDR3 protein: CASSQDPGGRIGELFF
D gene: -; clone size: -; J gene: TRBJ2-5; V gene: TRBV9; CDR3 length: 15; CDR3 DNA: TGTGCCAGCAGCGTAGGTTTGGCGGGGAGGGAGACCCAGTACTTC; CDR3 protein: CASSVGLAGRETQYF
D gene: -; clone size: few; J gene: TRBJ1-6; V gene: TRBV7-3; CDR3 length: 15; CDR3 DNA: TGTGCCAGCAGCCCCTTTACAGGGAGCAATTCACCCCTCCACTTT; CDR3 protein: CASSPFTGSNSPLHF
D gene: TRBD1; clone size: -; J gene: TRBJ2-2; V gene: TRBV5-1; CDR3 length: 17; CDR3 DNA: TGCGCCAGCAGCGGTGAGGGCAGGGGGCGAAATACCGGGGAGCTGTTTTTT; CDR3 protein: CASSGEGRGRNTGELFF
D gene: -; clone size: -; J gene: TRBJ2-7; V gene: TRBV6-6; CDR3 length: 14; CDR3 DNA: TGTGCCAGCACTCCGAGCAGGGTCTCCTACGAGCAGTACTTC; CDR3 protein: CASTPSRVSYEQYF
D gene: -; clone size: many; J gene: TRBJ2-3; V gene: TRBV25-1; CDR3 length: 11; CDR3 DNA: TGTGCCAGCAGTGAACAAGATACGCAGTATTTT; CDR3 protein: CASSEQDTQYF
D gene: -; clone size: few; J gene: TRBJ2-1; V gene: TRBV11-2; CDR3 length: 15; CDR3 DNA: TGTGCCAGCAGCTCCGGGACTCTCTCCTACAATGAGCAGTTCTTC; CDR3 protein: CASSSGTLSYNEQFF
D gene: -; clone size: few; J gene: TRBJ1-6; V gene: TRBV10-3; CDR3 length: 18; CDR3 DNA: TGTGCCATCAGTGAGCAGGGCACTGCGAGCTCCTATAATTCACCCCTCCACTTT; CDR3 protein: CAISEQGTASSYNSPLHF
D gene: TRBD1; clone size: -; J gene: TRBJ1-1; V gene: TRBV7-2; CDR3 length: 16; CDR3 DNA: TGTGCCAGCAGCCCCTGGACAGGGGGACACAACACTGAAGCTTTCTTT; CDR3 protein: CASSPWTGGHNTEAFF